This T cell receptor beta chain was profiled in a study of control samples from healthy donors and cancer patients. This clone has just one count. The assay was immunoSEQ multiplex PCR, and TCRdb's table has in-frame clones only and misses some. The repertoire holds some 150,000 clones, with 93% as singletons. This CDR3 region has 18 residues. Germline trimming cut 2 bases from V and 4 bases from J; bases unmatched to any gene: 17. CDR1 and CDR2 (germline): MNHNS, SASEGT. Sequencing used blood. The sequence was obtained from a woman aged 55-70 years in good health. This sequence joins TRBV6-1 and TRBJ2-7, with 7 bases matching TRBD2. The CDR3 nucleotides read TGTGCCAGCAGTGAACAACCTTGGACTAGAACAAACCCATACGAGCAGTACTTC. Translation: CASSEQPWTRTNPYEQYF.